The clone carrying this T cell receptor beta chain was seen just once. These data originate in a study of blood T cell repertoires in COVID-19. Looking at the study overall: The United States, Italy and Spain were the sources of the acute and convalescent COVID-19 samples.

In the original analysis: Counts of nucleated cells, estimated from reference gene primer amplification, were obtained. Here immunoSEQ multiplex PCR was the method, and the copy in TCRdb shows in-frame clones only, minus some. V, J and clone size reflect that table, while D and trimming were determined from the DNA. The top ten hold 3.5% to 4.5% of the sample, which has 300,000 to 350,000 clones, 85% to 90% seen once. V lost 7 bases and J 4 bases, leaving 16 bases between the germline ends. Germline V CDR1 and CDR2: MDHEN, SYDVKM. The CDR3 runs 14 residues. Participants were aged about 18 to 100 years from around 25 US areas. Each participant's cohort was designated according to participant-reported clinical history.

The TCR was taken from a young woman with acute COVID-19. V and J are TRBV28 and TRBJ1-2; D is unresolved. The sequenced sample was PBMCs or T cells enriched from blood (not recorded which). In DNA form, the CDR3 reads TGTGCCAGCAACCCCCCCACCGGGTTCTATGGCTACACCTTC. Amino acids: CASNPPTGFYGYTF.